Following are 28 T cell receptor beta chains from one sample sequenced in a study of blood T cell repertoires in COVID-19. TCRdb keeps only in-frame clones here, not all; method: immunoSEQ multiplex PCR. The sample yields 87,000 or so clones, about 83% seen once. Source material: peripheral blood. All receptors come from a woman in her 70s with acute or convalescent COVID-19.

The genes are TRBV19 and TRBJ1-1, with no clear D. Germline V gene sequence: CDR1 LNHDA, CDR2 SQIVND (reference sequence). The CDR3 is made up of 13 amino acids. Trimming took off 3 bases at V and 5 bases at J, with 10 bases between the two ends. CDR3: CASSIERETEAFF. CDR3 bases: TGTGCCAGTAGTATTGAGAGGGAGACTGAAGCTTTCTTT.

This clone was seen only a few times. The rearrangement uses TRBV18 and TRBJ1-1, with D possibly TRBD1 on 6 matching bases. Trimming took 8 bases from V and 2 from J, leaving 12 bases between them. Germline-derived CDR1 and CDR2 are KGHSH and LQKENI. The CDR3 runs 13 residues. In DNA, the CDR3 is TGTGCCAGCACTACGGACAGAAACACTGAAGCTTTCTTT. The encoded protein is CASTTDRNTEAFF.

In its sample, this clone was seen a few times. CDR3 sequence: CASSFGTGYNEQFF. The CDR3, as DNA: TGTGCCAGCAGCTTCGGGACAGGGTACAATGAGCAGTTCTTC. The gene calls are TRBV7-8 and TRBJ2-1; 9 bases agree with TRBD1. The CDR3 is 14 amino acids. The germline V gene has CDR1 SGHVS and CDR2 FQNEAQ. V was pared by 3 bases and J by 4 bases, with 1 base of the junction left unmatched. The variable domain in full, completed from reference TRBV7-8 and TRBJ2-1, reads GAGVSQSPRYKVAKRGQDVALRCDPISGHVSLFWYQQALGQGPEFLTYFQNEAQLDKSGLPSDRFFAERPEGSVSTLKIQRTQQEDSAVYLCASSFGTGYNEQFFGPGTRLTVL.

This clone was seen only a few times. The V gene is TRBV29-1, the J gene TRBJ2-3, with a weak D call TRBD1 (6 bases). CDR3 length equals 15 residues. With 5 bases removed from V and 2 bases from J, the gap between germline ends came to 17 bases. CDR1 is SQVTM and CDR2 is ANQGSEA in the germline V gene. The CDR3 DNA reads TGCAGCGTTTCTGGACAAACAGGGTCCACAGATACGCAGTATTTT. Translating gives CSVSGQTGSTDTQYF.

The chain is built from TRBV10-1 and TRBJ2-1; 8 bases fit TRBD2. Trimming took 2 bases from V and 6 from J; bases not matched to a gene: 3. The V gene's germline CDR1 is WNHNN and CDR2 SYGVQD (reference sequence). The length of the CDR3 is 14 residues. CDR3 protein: CASSERGGRNEQFF. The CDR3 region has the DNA TGCGCCAGCAGTGAGCGGGGGGGCCGCAATGAGCAGTTCTTC.

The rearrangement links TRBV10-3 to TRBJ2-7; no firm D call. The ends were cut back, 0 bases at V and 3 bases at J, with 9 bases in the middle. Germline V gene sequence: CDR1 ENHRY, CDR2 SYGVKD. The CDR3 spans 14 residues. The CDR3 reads CAISESAESYEQYF. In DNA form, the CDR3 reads TGTGCCATCAGTGAGTCCGCAGAAAGCTACGAGCAGTACTTC.

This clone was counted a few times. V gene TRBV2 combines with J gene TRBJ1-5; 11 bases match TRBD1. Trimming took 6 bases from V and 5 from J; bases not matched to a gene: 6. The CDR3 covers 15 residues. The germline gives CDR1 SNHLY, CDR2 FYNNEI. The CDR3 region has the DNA TGTGCCAGCAGCCCGGGACAGGGGGGATATCAGCCCCAGCATTTT. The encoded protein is CASSPGQGGYQPQHF.

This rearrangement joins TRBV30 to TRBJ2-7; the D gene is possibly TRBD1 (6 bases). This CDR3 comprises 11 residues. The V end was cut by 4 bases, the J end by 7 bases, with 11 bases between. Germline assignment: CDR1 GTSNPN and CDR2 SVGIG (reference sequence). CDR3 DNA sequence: TGTGCCTGGAACCGACAGGTTGAGCAGTACTTC. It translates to CAWNRQVEQYF.

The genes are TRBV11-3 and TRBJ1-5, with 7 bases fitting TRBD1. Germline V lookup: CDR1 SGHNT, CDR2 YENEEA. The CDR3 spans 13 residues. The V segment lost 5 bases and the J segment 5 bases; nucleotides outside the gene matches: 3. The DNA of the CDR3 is TGTGCCAGCAGCCGGGACAGAGATCAGCCCCAGCATTTT. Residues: CASSRDRDQPQHF.

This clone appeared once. The DNA of the CDR3 is TGTGCCAGCTGCAGGGAACCCTATAATTCACCCCTCCACTTT. Protein: CASCREPYNSPLHF. V and J are TRBV9 and TRBJ1-6; a weak D match, TRBD1 (5 bases). The V end was cut by 7 bases, the J end by 2 bases, with 10 bases between. This CDR3 spans 14 amino acids. Germline V CDR1 and CDR2: SGDLS, YYNGEE.

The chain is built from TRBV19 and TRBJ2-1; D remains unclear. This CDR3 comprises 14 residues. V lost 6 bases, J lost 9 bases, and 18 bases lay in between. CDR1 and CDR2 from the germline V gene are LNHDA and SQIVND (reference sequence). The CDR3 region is CASSTVLLSGEQFF. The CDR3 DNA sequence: TGTGCCAGTAGCACGGTTCTCCTTTCGGGTGAGCAGTTCTTC.

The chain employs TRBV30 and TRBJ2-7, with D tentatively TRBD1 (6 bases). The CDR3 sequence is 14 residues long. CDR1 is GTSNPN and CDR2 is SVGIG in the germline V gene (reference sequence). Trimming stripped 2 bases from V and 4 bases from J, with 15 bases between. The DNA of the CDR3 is TGTGCCTGGAGTCGAGCAGGGGATCATTACGAGCAGTACTTC. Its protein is CAWSRAGDHYEQYF.

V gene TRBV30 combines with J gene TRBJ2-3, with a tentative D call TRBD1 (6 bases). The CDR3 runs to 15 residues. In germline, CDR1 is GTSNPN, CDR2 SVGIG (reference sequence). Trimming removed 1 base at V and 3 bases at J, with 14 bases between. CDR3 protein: CAWSGRLQGTDTQYF. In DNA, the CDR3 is TGTGCCTGGAGTGGCCGATTACAGGGAACAGATACGCAGTATTTT.

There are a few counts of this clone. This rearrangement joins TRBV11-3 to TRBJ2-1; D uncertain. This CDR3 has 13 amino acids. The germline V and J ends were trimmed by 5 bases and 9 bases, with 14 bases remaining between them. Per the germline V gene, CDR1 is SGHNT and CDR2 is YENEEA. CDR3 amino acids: CASSPLFVSEQFF. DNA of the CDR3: TGTGCCAGCAGCCCTCTTTTCGTGTCTGAGCAGTTCTTC.

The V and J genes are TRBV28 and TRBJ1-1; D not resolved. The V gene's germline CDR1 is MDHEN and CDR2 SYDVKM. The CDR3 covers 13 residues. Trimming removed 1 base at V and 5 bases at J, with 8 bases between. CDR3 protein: CASSLFGVTEAFF. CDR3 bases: TGTGCCAGCAGTTTATTCGGGGTGACTGAAGCTTTCTTT.

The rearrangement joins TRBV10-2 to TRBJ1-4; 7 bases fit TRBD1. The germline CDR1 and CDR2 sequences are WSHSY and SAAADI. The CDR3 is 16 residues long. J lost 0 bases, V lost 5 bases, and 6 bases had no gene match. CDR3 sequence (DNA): TGCGCCAGCAGTTCCCGGACAGGAGCAACTAATGAAAAACTGTTTTTT. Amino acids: CASSSRTGATNEKLFF.

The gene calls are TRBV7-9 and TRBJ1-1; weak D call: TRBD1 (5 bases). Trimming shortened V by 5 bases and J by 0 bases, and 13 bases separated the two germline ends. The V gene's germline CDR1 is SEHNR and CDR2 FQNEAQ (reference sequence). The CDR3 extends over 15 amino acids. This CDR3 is CASSHKTGMNTEAFF. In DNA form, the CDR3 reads TGTGCCAGCAGCCATAAAACAGGAATGAACACTGAAGCTTTCTTT.

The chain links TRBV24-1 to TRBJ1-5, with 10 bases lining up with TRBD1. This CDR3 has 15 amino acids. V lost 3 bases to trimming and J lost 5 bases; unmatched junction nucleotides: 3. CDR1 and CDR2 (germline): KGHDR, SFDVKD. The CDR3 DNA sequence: TGTGCCACCAGTGATGCCGGGACAGGGGATCAGCCCCAGCATTTT. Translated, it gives CATSDAGTGDQPQHF.

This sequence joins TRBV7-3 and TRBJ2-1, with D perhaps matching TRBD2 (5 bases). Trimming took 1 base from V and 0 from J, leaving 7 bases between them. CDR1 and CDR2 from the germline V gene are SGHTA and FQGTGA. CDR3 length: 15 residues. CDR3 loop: CASSLRSGSYNEQFF. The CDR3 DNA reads TGTGCCAGCAGCTTAAGAAGCGGCTCCTACAATGAGCAGTTCTTC.

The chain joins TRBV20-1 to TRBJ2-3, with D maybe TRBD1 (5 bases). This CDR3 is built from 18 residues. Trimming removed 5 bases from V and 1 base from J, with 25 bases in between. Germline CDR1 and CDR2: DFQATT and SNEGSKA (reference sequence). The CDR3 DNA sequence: TGCAGTGCTGGTGGGTCGGCAGGGTCGATCCTAGGCACAGATACGCAGTATTTT. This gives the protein CSAGGSAGSILGTDTQYF.

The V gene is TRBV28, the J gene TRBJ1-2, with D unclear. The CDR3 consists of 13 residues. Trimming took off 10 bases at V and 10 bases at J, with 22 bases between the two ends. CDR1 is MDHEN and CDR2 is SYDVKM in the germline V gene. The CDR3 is CAIRRTSTIFYTF. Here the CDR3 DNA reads TGTGCCATCCGGCGGACTTCAACTATTTTCTACACCTTC.

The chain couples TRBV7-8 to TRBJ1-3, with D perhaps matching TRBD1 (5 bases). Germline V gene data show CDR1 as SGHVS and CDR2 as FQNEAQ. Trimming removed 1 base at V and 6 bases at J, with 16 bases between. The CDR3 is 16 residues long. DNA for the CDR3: TGTGCCAGCAGCTTAGAGACAGCGATTGTGGTAAACACCATATATTTT. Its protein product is CASSLETAIVVNTIYF.

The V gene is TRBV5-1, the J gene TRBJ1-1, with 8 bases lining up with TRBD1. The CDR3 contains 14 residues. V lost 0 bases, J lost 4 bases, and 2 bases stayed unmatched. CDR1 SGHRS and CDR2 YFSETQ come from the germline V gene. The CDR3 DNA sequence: TGCGCCAGCAGCTTGGACAGGGGGTCCACTGAAGCTTTCTTT. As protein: CASSLDRGSTEAFF.

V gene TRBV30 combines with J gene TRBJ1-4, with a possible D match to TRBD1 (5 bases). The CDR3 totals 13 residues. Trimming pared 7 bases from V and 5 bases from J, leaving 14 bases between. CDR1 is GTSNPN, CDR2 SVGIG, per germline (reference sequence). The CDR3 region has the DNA TGTGCCTTACACCGGGACTTGAATGAAAAACTGTTTTTT. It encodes CALHRDLNEKLFF.

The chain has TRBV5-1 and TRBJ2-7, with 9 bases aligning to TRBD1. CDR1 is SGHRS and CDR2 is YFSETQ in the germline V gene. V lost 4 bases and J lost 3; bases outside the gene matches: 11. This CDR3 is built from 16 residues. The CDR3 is CASSTRLGTGIYEQYF. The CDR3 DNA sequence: TGCGCCAGCAGCACCCGTTTGGGGACAGGGATCTACGAGCAGTACTTC.

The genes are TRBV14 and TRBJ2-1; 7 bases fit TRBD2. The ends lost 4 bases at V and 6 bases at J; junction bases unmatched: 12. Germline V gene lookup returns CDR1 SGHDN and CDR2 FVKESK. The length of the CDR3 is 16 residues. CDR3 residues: CASSPRRGVVINEQFF. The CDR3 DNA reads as TGTGCCAGCAGCCCGCGACGGGGGGTAGTAATCAATGAGCAGTTCTTC.

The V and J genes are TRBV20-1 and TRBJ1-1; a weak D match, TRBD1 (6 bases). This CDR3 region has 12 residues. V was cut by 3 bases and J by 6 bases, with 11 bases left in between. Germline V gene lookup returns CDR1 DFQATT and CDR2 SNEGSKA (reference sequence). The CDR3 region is CSASGRGPEAFF. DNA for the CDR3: TGCAGTGCTAGTGGCAGGGGACCTGAAGCTTTCTTT.

DNA of the CDR3: TGTGCCAGCAGCTTCAGGGGCCTCTCTGGAAACACCATATATTTT. Amino acid sequence: CASSFRGLSGNTIYF. The rearrangement uses TRBV11-2 and TRBJ1-3; TRBD1 is a possible D gene (6 bases). V lost 3 bases and J 0 bases, leaving 9 bases between the germline ends. The CDR3 consists of 15 residues. The germline gives CDR1 SGHAT, CDR2 FQNNGV. Full variable domain (rest looked up from reference TRBV11-2 and TRBJ1-3): EAGVAQSPRYKIIEKRQSVAFWCNPISGHATLYWYQQILGQGPKLLIQFQNNGVVDDSQLPKDRFSAERLKGVDSTLKIQPAKLEDSAVYLCASSFRGLSGNTIYFGEGSWLTVV.